What follows is one TCR beta chain and its context. The antigen remains undetermined. Unique molecular identifiers (one per individual cDNA molecule) were attached. TCRdb analysed the 5' RACE reads with MiXCR anew, one entry per CDR3 protein. The repertoire consists of some 45,000 distinct CDR3 sequences, with approximately 5.9% occurring once and the leading ten covering approximately 7.5%. The sample is drawn from a study of early T cells in non-severe SARS-CoV-2 infection. For the study at large: The sequenced material was bulk RNA from unsorted whole blood, and its chains were unpaired. Study observations and caveats: CD4 and private specificities were missed by VDJdb matching, which favored anti-spike CD8 responses.

The length of the CDR3 is 15 residues. Per germline, CDR1 LNHDA and CDR2 SQIVND (reference sequence). The germline V and J ends were trimmed by 1 base and 1 base, with 9 bases remaining between them. The gene calls are TRBV19 and TRBJ2-3, with D perhaps matching TRBD2 (6 bases). The origin of this receptor is an adult who was a healthcare worker with PCR-confirmed SARS-CoV-2 infection or an uninfected control (not recorded which). The input for sequencing was whole blood, taken at baseline. Here the CDR3 DNA reads TGTGCCAGTAGTATAGGGGGACTGCGCACAGATACGCAGTATTTT. The encoded protein is CASSIGGLRTDTQYF. Based on the CDR3 plus reference TRBV19 and TRBJ2-3, the full variable domain is DGGITQSPKYLFRKEGQNVTLSCEQNLNHDAMYWYRQDPGQGLRLIYYSQIVNDFQKGDIAEGYSVSREKKESFPLTVTSAQKNPTAFYLCASSIGGLRTDTQYFGPGTRLTVL.